The 30 T cell receptor beta chains given below trace back to one sample, sequenced in a study of T cells in Graves' hyperthyroidism and ophthalmopathy. RNA transcripts served as the template for amplifying TCR beta CDR3 regions. Primed by the HTBI set, a first-round RT-PCR was run on the TCR CDR3. Using its own MiXCR run on the multiplex PCR reads, TCRdb lists one record per CDR3 protein. This table holds around 580,000 distinct CDR3 sequences, around 42% found once. The source material was peripheral blood or thyroid tissue (not recorded which). Receptors were obtained from a woman under 30 with Graves' hyperthyroidism.

The chain combines TRBV7-6 with TRBJ2-2; TRBD2 might be the D (5 bases). CDR3 length equals 13 residues. CDR1 is SGHVS and CDR2 is FNYEAQ in the germline V gene. V was trimmed by 4 bases and J by 5 bases, leaving 8 bases between them. The CDR3 DNA is TGTGCCAGCAGCTCTGGGAGAACCGGGGAGCTGTTTTTT. It encodes CASSSGRTGELFF.

This clonotype has only one observation. The chain couples TRBV7-6 to TRBJ1-1; D is unclear. The CDR3 totals 14 residues. V was clipped by 5 bases and J by 7 bases, with 17 bases between them. Germline loops: CDR1 SGHVS, CDR2 FNYEAQ. CDR3 DNA sequence: TGTGCCAGCAGCGTCCGGCATGCAACTAATGAAGCTTTCTTT. Amino acids: CASSVRHATNEAFF.

The chain uses TRBV4-3 and TRBJ1-3, with 9 positions matching TRBD1. Trimming took 3 bases from V and 4 from J; bases not matched to a gene: 7. CDR3 size: 16 residues. The germline CDR1 and CDR2 sequences are LGHNA and YSLEER. CDR3 amino acids: CASSQAGTGRGNTIYF. CDR3 nucleotides: TGCGCCAGCAGCCAGGCCGGGACAGGGAGAGGAAACACCATATATTTT.

This clonotype was observed many times. The CDR3 DNA is TGTGCCAGCAGCCCGTCTTGGTCCTATAATTCACCCCTCCACTTT. Its protein is CASSPSWSYNSPLHF. V usage is TRBV5-5 and J usage is TRBJ1-6; D unresolved. V dropped 4 bases and J dropped 1 base, with 9 bases sitting between them. This CDR3 has 15 residues. The germline V gene encodes CDR1 SGHKS and CDR2 YYEKEE (reference sequence). The variable domain in full, with the rest retrieved from reference TRBV5-5 and TRBJ1-6, is DAGVTQSPTHLIKTRGQQVTLRCSPISGHKSVSWYQQVLGQGPQFIFQYYEKEERGRGNFPDRFSARQFPNYSSELNVNALLLGDSALYLCASSPSWSYNSPLHFGNGTRLTVT.

This sequence joins TRBV20-1 and TRBJ1-6; tentatively, D is TRBD1 (6 bases). The V gene lost 5 bases and the J gene lost 4 bases, with 12 bases spanning the gap. CDR1 DFQATT and CDR2 SNEGSKA come from the germline V gene (reference sequence). This CDR3 region has 14 residues. The CDR3 here is CSADRDIYNSPLHF. The CDR3 DNA reads as TGCAGTGCTGACCGGGACATATATAATTCACCCCTCCACTTT.

Ten or more counts support this clonotype. V is TRBV15 and J is TRBJ1-1; D remains unclear. Looked up from germline, CDR1 is LNHNV and CDR2 is YYDKDF (reference sequence). The germline V and J ends were trimmed by 2 bases and 4 bases, with 11 bases remaining between them. The length of the CDR3 is 14 residues. CDR3 sequence: CATSRRMPGTEAFF. The CDR3, as DNA: TGTGCCACCAGCAGACGAATGCCGGGCACTGAAGCTTTCTTT.

J is TRBJ2-7 and V is TRBV2; 12 bases map to TRBD1. Germline CDR1 is SNHLY and CDR2 is FYNNEI. CDR3 length: 14 amino acids. Trimming at V came to 7 bases and at J to 6 bases, leaving 7 bases not matched to a gene. Here the CDR3 DNA reads TGTGCCAGCAAAGCCGGGACAGGGGGCTTCGAGCAGTACTTC. Protein sequence: CASKAGTGGFEQYF.

This clonotype was recorded many times. The J gene is TRBJ1-2, the V gene TRBV7-2, with a tentative D call TRBD1 (5 bases). Germline V CDR1 and CDR2: SGHTA, FQGNSA. The length of the CDR3 is 13 residues. With 7 bases removed from V and 4 bases from J, the gap between germline ends came to 13 bases. The CDR3 here is CASTKTGTYGYTF. Written as DNA, the CDR3 is TGTGCCAGCACCAAGACGGGGACCTATGGCTACACCTTC. The full variable domain, with the rest looked up from reference TRBV7-2 and TRBJ1-2, is GAGVSQSPSNKVTEKGKDVELRCDPISGHTALYWYRQSLGQGLEFLIYFQGNSAPDKSGLPSDRFSAERTGGSVSTLTIQRTQQEDSAVYLCASTKTGTYGYTFGSGTRLTVV.

About this clonotype itself: A read error may produce the germline difference seen at one junction end. The chain recombines TRBV7-9 with TRBJ1-4, with D hard to call. Germline lookup yields CDR1 SEHNR and CDR2 FQNEAQ (reference sequence). The CDR3 contains 10 residues. As DNA, the CDR3 is TGTGCCAGCAGCGCGCCATTACTGGTTTTT. Residues: CASSAPLLVF.

In this sample, this clonotype turned up a few times. The chain has TRBV6-5 and TRBJ1-1; tentatively, D is TRBD1 (6 bases). This CDR3 has 13 residues. Trimming left V 7 bases short and J 6 bases short, with 15 bases between. The germline gives CDR1 MNHEY, CDR2 SVGAGI. The CDR3 DNA sequence: TGTGCCAGCACGATAGGGGGGGCCTCTGAAGCTTTCTTT. It yields the protein CASTIGGASEAFF.

The V and J genes are TRBV5-6 and TRBJ2-3; D is unresolved. V was shortened by 0 bases and J by 8 bases, with 13 bases between the two germline ends. The CDR3 covers 14 residues. CDR1 is SGHDT and CDR2 is YYEEEE in the germline V gene. The CDR3 nucleotides read TGTGCCAGCAGCTTGGACGGCTGCCGTTGTACGCAGTATTTT. Translated: CASSLDGCRCTQYF.

As for this clonotype: This may come from a read error, since a much larger clone is one base off. The rearrangement links TRBV10-3 to TRBJ1-1; TRBD1 is a possible D gene (6 bases). Trimming removed 5 bases from V and 4 bases from J, with 20 bases in between. Germline values: CDR1 ENHRY, CDR2 SYGVKD. There are 16 residues in the CDR3. In DNA form, the CDR3 reads TGTGCCATCAGTCTCCAACAGGGACGGTCGACCACTGAAGCTTTCTTT. Translation gives CAISLQQGRSTTEAFF.

V is TRBV4-3 and J is TRBJ2-5, with a possible D match to TRBD2 (6 bases). The CDR3 is 15 amino acids. Germline CDR1 and CDR2: LGHNA and YSLEER. The V and J ends lost 1 base and 4 bases respectively, with 13 bases between them. The CDR3 region is CASSQGVGGPETQYF. The CDR3 nucleotides read TGCGCCAGCAGCCAAGGGGTGGGAGGCCCAGAGACCCAGTACTTC.

This clonotype was detected many times. This sequence joins TRBV7-2 and TRBJ1-1, with D possibly TRBD1 on 5 matching bases. Germline-derived CDR1 and CDR2 are SGHTA and FQGNSA. This CDR3 is 15 amino acids long. V lost 2 bases and J 2 bases, leaving 12 bases between the germline ends. The CDR3 here is CASSLPTGVNTEAFF. The CDR3 coding sequence is TGTGCCAGCAGCTTACCTACGGGGGTAAACACTGAAGCTTTCTTT.

V is TRBV10-3 and J is TRBJ1-2, with D perhaps matching TRBD1 (5 bases). Trimming removed 7 bases from V and 6 bases from J, with 12 bases in between. The CDR3 covers 12 residues. Per germline, CDR1 ENHRY and CDR2 SYGVKD. Here the CDR3 DNA reads TGTGCCATCACGGGTGGGGCCAATGGCTACACCTTC. It encodes CAITGGANGYTF.

This chain joins TRBV7-1 and TRBJ1-2, with 8 bases fitting TRBD1. TRBV7-1 is an ORF for which the function is uncertain. Trimming cost V 11 bases and J 7 bases; bases outside gene matches: 24. The CDR3 runs 17 residues. The CDR3 loop is CACNPGQVSFGRGGYTF. In DNA, the CDR3 is TGTGCCTGCAATCCGGGACAGGTATCATTTGGGAGGGGTGGCTACACCTTC.

J is TRBJ2-7 and V is TRBV12-3 or TRBV12-4; 8 bases fit TRBD1. J was trimmed by 3 bases and V by 8 bases; bases with no gene match: 9. This CDR3 contains 14 residues. DNA for the CDR3: TGTGCCAGCGCCGACAGGGGACCACTCTACGAGCAGTACTTC. Amino acid sequence: CASADRGPLYEQYF.

This clonotype was picked up many times. DNA of the CDR3: TGCAGTGCTCCCGGACAGGGGAGACGAGGGAGCAATCAGCCCCAGCATTTT. Its protein is CSAPGQGRRGSNQPQHF. The V and J genes are TRBV20-1 and TRBJ1-5, with 9 bases that match TRBD1. J was trimmed by 1 base and V by 5 bases; bases with no gene match: 12. From germline, CDR1 is DFQATT and CDR2 SNEGSKA (reference sequence). The CDR3 contains 17 residues.

This rearrangement joins TRBV5-1 to TRBJ2-6; 8 bases fit TRBD1. V gave up 5 bases and J gave up 2 bases; unmatched junction bases: 6. Germline-derived CDR1 and CDR2 are SGHRS and YFSETQ. The CDR3 totals 16 residues. For the CDR3, the DNA is TGCGCCAGCAGTTACCTGACAGGGGCTGGGGCCAACGTCCTGACTTTC. This codes for CASSYLTGAGANVLTF.

Many counts were recorded for this clonotype. The V and J genes are TRBV9 and TRBJ2-6; D gene ambiguous. V lost 4 bases and J 4 bases, leaving 12 bases between the germline ends. The V gene's germline CDR1 is SGDLS and CDR2 YYNGEE. The CDR3 has 15 amino acids. CDR3 protein: CASSPQNAGANVLTF. DNA for the CDR3: TGTGCCAGCAGCCCTCAGAATGCCGGGGCCAACGTCCTGACTTTC.

V and J are TRBV29-1 and TRBJ2-6; D is unclear. This CDR3 comprises 13 residues. The V end was cut by 3 bases, the J end by 5 bases, with 8 bases between. Germline CDR1 reads SQVTM; CDR2 reads ANQGSEA. This CDR3 is CSVDAVWANVLTF. The CDR3 nucleotides are TGCAGCGTTGACGCAGTATGGGCCAACGTCCTGACTTTC.

The chain recombines TRBV25-1 with TRBJ2-7; TRBD1 aligns across 8 bases. Germline V CDR1 and CDR2: MGHDK, SYGVNS. Losses at the gene ends were 3 bases for V and 9 bases for J; bases not matched to a gene: 7. The CDR3 spans 13 residues. CDR3 DNA: TGTGCCAGCAGTGATCCCGGGACAGGTGGGCAGTACTTC. Translating it yields CASSDPGTGGQYF.

This clonotype was detected only a few times. This chain joins TRBV9 and TRBJ2-7, with D perhaps assigned TRBD1 or TRBD2 (5 bases each). The CDR3 sequence is 15 residues long. V was cut by 0 bases and J by 8 bases, with 18 bases left in between. CDR1 is SGDLS, CDR2 YYNGEE, per germline. This CDR3 is CASSVGSRGDGKQYF. The CDR3 DNA follows: TGTGCCAGCAGCGTAGGGTCACGAGGGGATGGGAAGCAGTACTTC.

The chain is built from TRBV29-1 and TRBJ2-7, with 11 bases fitting TRBD2. The CDR3 covers 13 residues. The V and J ends lost 8 bases and 2 bases, in that order; junction bases with no gene match: 5. Germline CDR1 is SQVTM and CDR2 is ANQGSEA. Written as DNA, the CDR3 is TGCAGCCAAGAGGGACTAGCGGCCTACGAGCAGTACTTC. Its protein is CSQEGLAAYEQYF.

In its sample, this clonotype was seen many times. The chain is built from TRBV24-1 and TRBJ1-1; D may be TRBD1 (5 bases). CDR3 length: 15 residues. V gave up 4 bases and J gave up 1 base, with 12 bases separating them. Per the germline V gene, CDR1 is KGHDR and CDR2 is SFDVKD. The CDR3 sequence: CATSEGGTANTEAFF. For the CDR3, the DNA is TGTGCCACCAGTGAGGGGGGGACGGCGAACACTGAAGCTTTCTTT.

This clonotype was counted at least ten times. The chain recombines TRBV19 with TRBJ1-1; D is perhaps TRBD1 (5 bases). Germline V lookup: CDR1 LNHDA, CDR2 SQIVND (reference sequence). The CDR3 spans 11 residues. V was trimmed by 10 bases and J by 1 base, leaving 7 bases between them. The chain's CDR3 is CAIGGNTEAFF. Written as DNA, the CDR3 is TGTGCCATTGGGGGGAACACTGAAGCTTTCTTT.

This clonotype was seen many times. The V and J genes are TRBV5-5 and TRBJ1-1, with D possibly being TRBD1 (6 bases). From germline, CDR1 is SGHKS and CDR2 YYEKEE (reference sequence). V was pared by 4 bases and J by 7 bases, with 14 bases between. There are 13 residues in the CDR3. The CDR3 reads CASSAQGGFEAFF. The CDR3 DNA is TGTGCCAGCAGCGCACAGGGAGGATTTGAAGCTTTCTTT.

The CDR3, as DNA: TGTGCCAGCAAGGTGTTACAGGGTGAGGATACGCAGTATTTT. It translates to CASKVLQGEDTQYF. The chain links TRBV2 to TRBJ2-3; a possible D gene is TRBD1 (6 bases). Per the germline V gene, CDR1 is SNHLY and CDR2 is FYNNEI. The CDR3 contains 14 residues. V lost 7 bases and J 6 bases, leaving 17 bases between the germline ends.

The chain links TRBV29-1 to TRBJ1-2, with 11 bases identical to TRBD1. The CDR3 extends over 14 amino acids. V lost 2 bases and J lost 4; bases outside the gene matches: 3. Germline V gives CDR1 SQVTM, CDR2 ANQGSEA. In nucleotides, the CDR3 is TGCAGCGTTGAACGGGGGACAGGGGGCTATGGCTACACCTTC. Translating gives CSVERGTGGYGYTF. The full variable domain, with the rest looked up from reference TRBV29-1 and TRBJ1-2, is SAVISQKPSRDICQRGTSLTIQCQVDSQVTMMFWYRQQPGQSLTLIATANQGSEATYESGFVIDKFPISRPNLTFSTLTVSNMSPEDSSIYLCSVERGTGGYGYTFGSGTRLTVV.

This clonotype has at least ten counts. The V call is TRBV20-1, the J call TRBJ2-7, with 13 bases lining up with TRBD2. The CDR3 is made up of 15 amino acids. The V segment lost 6 bases and the J segment 0 bases; nucleotides outside the gene matches: 5. Germline lookup yields CDR1 DFQATT and CDR2 SNEGSKA (reference sequence). The CDR3: CSAGGTSGNSYEQYF. CDR3 nucleotide sequence: TGCAGTGCGGGGGGGACTAGCGGGAACTCCTACGAGCAGTACTTC.